What follows describes a single T cell receptor (beta chain). Antigen: not known. This table comes from immunoSEQ multiplex PCR, and its TCRdb copy is limited to in-frame clones, with some not included. The table shows more than 200,000 clones, with under 80% occurring only once. The sample originates from a study of cytotoxic CD8 clonotypes in ibrutinib-treated CLL. Study details: The patient breakdown showed roughly 10 relapsed/refractory and around 16 treatment-naive cases, with about 18 IGHV unmutated. Investigators collected response samples after a median around 12 months of treatment, range 6 to 36.

The CDR3 sequence is 14 residues long. The trim removed 8 bases at V and 4 bases at J, leaving 10 bases unmatched. Germline lookup yields CDR1 SNHLY and CDR2 FYNNEI. The study, taken as a whole, reports: Sampling schedules were unmatched across sustained-remission and progressing patients.

The input for sequencing was PBMCs, taken after 24 months of ibrutinib treatment. The chain links TRBV2 to TRBJ2-7; 8 bases fit TRBD2. This TCR came from a human donor with chronic lymphocytic leukemia. CDR3 nucleotides: TGTGCCAGCGGAGCGGGAGCCGGCCCATACGAGCAGTACTTC. It is translated as CASGAGAGPYEQYF.